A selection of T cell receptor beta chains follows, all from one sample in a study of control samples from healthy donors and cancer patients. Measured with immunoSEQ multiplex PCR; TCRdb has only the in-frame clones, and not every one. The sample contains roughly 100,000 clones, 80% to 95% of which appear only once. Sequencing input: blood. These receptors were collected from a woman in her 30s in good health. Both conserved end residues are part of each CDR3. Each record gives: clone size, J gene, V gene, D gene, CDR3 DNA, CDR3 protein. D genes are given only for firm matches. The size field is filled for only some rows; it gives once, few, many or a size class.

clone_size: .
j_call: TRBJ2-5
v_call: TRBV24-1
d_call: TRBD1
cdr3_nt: TGTGCCACCAGTGATACCCGGGACAGCCAAGAGGCCCAGTACTTC
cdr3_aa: CATSDTRDSQEAQYF

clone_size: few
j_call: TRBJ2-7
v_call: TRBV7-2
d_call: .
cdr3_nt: TGTGCCAGCAGCTTAGTCTGGCGGGACGAGCAGTACTTC
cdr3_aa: CASSLVWRDEQYF

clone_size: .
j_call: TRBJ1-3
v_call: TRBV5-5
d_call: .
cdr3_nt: TGTGCCAGCAGCTTGGTTGCAGCTAACTCTGGAAACACCATATATTTT
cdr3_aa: CASSLVAANSGNTIYF

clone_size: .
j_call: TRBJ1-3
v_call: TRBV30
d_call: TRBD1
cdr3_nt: TGTGCCTCGTCAACAGGGGGGACTGGAAACACCATATATTTT
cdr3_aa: CASSTGGTGNTIYF

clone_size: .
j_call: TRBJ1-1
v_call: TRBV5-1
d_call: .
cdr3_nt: TGCGCCAGCAGCCGAATAGGTGGGACCGGAGGGACTGAAGCTTTCTTT
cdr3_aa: CASSRIGGTGGTEAFF

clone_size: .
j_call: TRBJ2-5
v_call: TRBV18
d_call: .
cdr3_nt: TGTGCCAGCTCACCAGCAGGGGCGAATACCCAAGAGACCCAGTACTTC
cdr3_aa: CASSPAGANTQETQYF

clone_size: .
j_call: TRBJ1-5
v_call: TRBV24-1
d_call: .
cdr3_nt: TGTGCCACGATGGACGGAAGCAATCAGCCCCAGCATTTT
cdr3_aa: CATMDGSNQPQHF

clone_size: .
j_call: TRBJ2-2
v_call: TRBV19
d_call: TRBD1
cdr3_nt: TGTGCCAGTAGCCAGGGACAGGCCAACACCGGGGAGCTGTTTTTT
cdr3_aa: CASSQGQANTGELFF

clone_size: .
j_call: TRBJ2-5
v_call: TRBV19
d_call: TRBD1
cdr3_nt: TGTGCCAGTAGTGTTCCGGGACAGACACAAGAGACCCAGTACTTC
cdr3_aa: CASSVPGQTQETQYF

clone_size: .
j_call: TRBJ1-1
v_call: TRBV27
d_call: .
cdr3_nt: TGTGCCAGCAGGGACAGGAACACTGAAGCTTTCTTT
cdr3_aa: CASRDRNTEAFF

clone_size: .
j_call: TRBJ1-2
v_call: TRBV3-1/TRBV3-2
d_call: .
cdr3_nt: TGTGCCAGCAGCCCCGCGGGGGCCAACTATGGCTACACCTTC
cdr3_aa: CASSPAGANYGYTF

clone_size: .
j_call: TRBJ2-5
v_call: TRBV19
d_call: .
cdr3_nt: TGTGCCAGTAGTTGGGGTGGGCAAGAGACCCAGTACTTC
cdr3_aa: CASSWGGQETQYF

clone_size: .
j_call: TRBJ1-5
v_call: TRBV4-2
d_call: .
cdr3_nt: TGTGCCAGCAGCCAATCTGACAGTTCCAATCAGCCCCAGCATTTT
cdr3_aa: CASSQSDSSNQPQHF

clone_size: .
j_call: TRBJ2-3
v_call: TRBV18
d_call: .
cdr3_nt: TGTGCCAGCTCACTGGGGGGCACAGATACGCAGTATTTT
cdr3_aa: CASSLGGTDTQYF

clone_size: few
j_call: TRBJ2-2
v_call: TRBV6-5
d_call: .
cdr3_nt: TGTGCCAGCAGCGCGACAGCGAACACCGGGGAGCTGTTTTTT
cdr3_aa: CASSATANTGELFF

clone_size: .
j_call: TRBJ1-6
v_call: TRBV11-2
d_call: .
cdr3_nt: TGTGCCAGCAGTTTCGGGGCCTCCTATAATTCACCCCTCCACTTT
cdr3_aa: CASSFGASYNSPLHF

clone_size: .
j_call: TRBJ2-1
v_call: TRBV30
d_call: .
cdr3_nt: TGTGCCTGGAGTTCCCAGTACAATGAGCAGTTCTTC
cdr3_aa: CAWSSQYNEQFF

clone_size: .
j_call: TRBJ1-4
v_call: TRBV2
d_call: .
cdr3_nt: TGTGCCAGCAGTACTGAAAAACTGTTTTTT
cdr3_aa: CASSTEKLFF

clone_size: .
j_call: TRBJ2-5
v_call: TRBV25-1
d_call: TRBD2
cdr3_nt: TGTGCCAGCAGCCCTCGGGCGGGGGGTCAAGAGACCCAGTACTTC
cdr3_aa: CASSPRAGGQETQYF

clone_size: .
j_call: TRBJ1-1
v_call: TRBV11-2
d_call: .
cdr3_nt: TGTGCCAGCAGCCCACAGGGACCCACTGAAGCTTTCTTT
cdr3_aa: CASSPQGPTEAFF

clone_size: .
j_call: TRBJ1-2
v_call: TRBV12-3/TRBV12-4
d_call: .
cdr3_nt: TGTGCCAGCAGACCATTGGGGGAATTCGGCTACACCTTC
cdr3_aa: CASRPLGEFGYTF

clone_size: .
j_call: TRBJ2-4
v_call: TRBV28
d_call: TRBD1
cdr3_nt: TGTGCCAGCCGAACCGGGACAGCGATCAAAAACATTCAGTACTTC
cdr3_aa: CASRTGTAIKNIQYF